The entry that follows covers one T cell receptor beta chain sequence. The sample comes from a study of blood T cell repertoires in COVID-19. Data came from immunoSEQ multiplex PCR; TCRdb stores just in-frame clones and leaves some out. The sample holds about 110,000 clones, around four fifths seen once. This CDR3 comprises 16 residues. Sequencing used peripheral blood. The TCR sequence derives from an older woman with acute or convalescent COVID-19. The chain has TRBV12-1 and TRBJ1-2. TRBV12-1 is designated a pseudogene. This CDR3 reads CASSFVVVAADYGYTF. CDR3 DNA: TGTGCCAGCAGCTTTGTAGTCGTGGCGGCTGATTATGGCTACACCTTC.